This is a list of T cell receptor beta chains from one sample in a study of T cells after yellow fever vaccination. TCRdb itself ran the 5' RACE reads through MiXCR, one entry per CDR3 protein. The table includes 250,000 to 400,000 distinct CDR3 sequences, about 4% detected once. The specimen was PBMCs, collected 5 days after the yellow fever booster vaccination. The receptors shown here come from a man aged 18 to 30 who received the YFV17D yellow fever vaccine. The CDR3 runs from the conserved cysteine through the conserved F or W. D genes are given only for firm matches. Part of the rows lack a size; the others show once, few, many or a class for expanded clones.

CDR3 protein: CASSQDTGSPQGAFF
CDR3 DNA: TGTGCCAGCAGCCAAGACACAGGGTCCCCGCAAGGAGCTTTCTTT
D gene: NA
clone size: NA
J gene: TRBJ1-1
V gene: TRBV3-1

CDR3 protein: CASSPGLSGEQFF
CDR3 DNA: TGTGCCAGCAGCCCGGGACTATCGGGTGAGCAGTTCTTT
D gene: TRBD2
clone size: many
J gene: TRBJ2-1
V gene: TRBV12-3/TRBV12-4

CDR3 protein: CASSSVGTYEQYF
CDR3 DNA: TGTGCCAGCAGTTCCGTAGGCACCTACGAGCAGTACTTC
D gene: NA
clone size: NA
J gene: TRBJ2-7
V gene: TRBV12-3/TRBV12-4

CDR3 protein: CASSKALGGTGYGYTF
CDR3 DNA: TGTGCCAGCAGCAAAGCGCTAGGGGGCACTGGCTATGGCTACACCTTC
D gene: NA
clone size: NA
J gene: TRBJ1-2
V gene: TRBV21-1

CDR3 protein: CAISDGVSQHF
CDR3 DNA: TGTGCCATCAGTGACGGTGTGTCCCAGCATTTT
D gene: NA
clone size: many
J gene: TRBJ1-5
V gene: TRBV10-3

CDR3 protein: CSARRTQGSWETQYF
CDR3 DNA: TGCAGTGCGAGACGAACCCAGGGGTCCTGGGAGACCCAGTACTTC
D gene: NA
clone size: NA
J gene: TRBJ2-5
V gene: TRBV20-1

CDR3 protein: CATPGEQYF
CDR3 DNA: TGTGCCACCCCAGGGGAGCAGTACTTC
D gene: NA
clone size: NA
J gene: TRBJ2-7
V gene: TRBV27

CDR3 protein: CASSIGRRFYEKAFF
CDR3 DNA: TGTGCCAGTAGTATTGGACGGCGGTTTTACGAGAAAGCTTTCTTT
D gene: NA
clone size: many
J gene: TRBJ1-1
V gene: TRBV19

CDR3 protein: CASSLIGLGGDYTF
CDR3 DNA: TGTGCCAGCAGTTTAATAGGGCTGGGGGGAGACTACACCTTC
D gene: NA
clone size: NA
J gene: TRBJ1-2
V gene: TRBV28

CDR3 protein: CASSPGEGGYYGYTF
CDR3 DNA: TGTGCCAGCAGTCCCGGGGAGGGGGGGTACTATGGCTACACCTTC
D gene: NA
clone size: NA
J gene: TRBJ1-2
V gene: TRBV12-3/TRBV12-4

CDR3 protein: CASSRGVTNEKLFF
CDR3 DNA: TGCGCCAGCAGCCGAGGGGTAACTAATGAAAAACTGTTTTTT
D gene: NA
clone size: many
J gene: TRBJ1-4
V gene: TRBV5-1

CDR3 protein: CAAPVGVNYGYTF
CDR3 DNA: TGTGCCGCCCCGGTGGGGGTCAACTATGGCTACACCTTC
D gene: NA
clone size: few
J gene: TRBJ1-2
V gene: TRBV12-3/TRBV12-4

CDR3 protein: CSARGVLTSGANVLTF
CDR3 DNA: TGCAGTGCTCGGGGAGTATTGACCTCTGGGGCCAACGTCCTGACTTTC
D gene: NA
clone size: many
J gene: TRBJ2-6
V gene: TRBV20-1

CDR3 protein: CASSLEGQTSSYEQYF
CDR3 DNA: TGTGCCAGCAGCTTAGAGGGACAGACGAGCTCCTACGAGCAGTACTTC
D gene: TRBD1
clone size: few
J gene: TRBJ2-7
V gene: TRBV11-2

CDR3 protein: CASSLGGSTNYGYTF
CDR3 DNA: TGTGCCAGCAGCTTAGGAGGCAGCACTAACTATGGCTACACCTTC
D gene: NA
clone size: few
J gene: TRBJ1-2
V gene: TRBV7-9

CDR3 protein: CSVELGTDTQYF
CDR3 DNA: TGCAGCGTTGAGTTGGGTACAGATACGCAGTATTTT
D gene: NA
clone size: NA
J gene: TRBJ2-3
V gene: TRBV29-1

CDR3 protein: CASSLSQAPAQHF
CDR3 DNA: TGTGCCAGCAGTTTAAGCCAGGCCCCAGCCCAGCATTTT
D gene: NA
clone size: few
J gene: TRBJ1-5
V gene: TRBV28

CDR3 protein: CASSPGGDGADTQYF
CDR3 DNA: TGTGCCAGCAGCCCTGGCGGGGATGGAGCAGATACGCAGTATTTT
D gene: NA
clone size: few
J gene: TRBJ2-3
V gene: TRBV5-4

CDR3 protein: CASSQATRGYTF
CDR3 DNA: TGCGCCAGCAGCCAGGCCACACGGGGCTACACCTTC
D gene: NA
clone size: many
J gene: TRBJ1-2
V gene: TRBV4-3

CDR3 protein: CASSQIEGARDEQFF
CDR3 DNA: TGCGCCAGCAGCCAAATCGAGGGGGCGCGGGATGAGCAGTTCTTC
D gene: TRBD1
clone size: few
J gene: TRBJ2-1
V gene: TRBV4-3

CDR3 protein: CASSFLAGSSYNEQFF
CDR3 DNA: TGTGCCAGCAGCTTTCTAGCGGGGAGCTCCTACAATGAGCAGTTCTTC
D gene: TRBD2
clone size: few
J gene: TRBJ2-1
V gene: TRBV7-3

CDR3 protein: CASSRSENYSPLHF
CDR3 DNA: TGTGCCAGCAGCCGCAGCGAAAATTATTCACCCCTCCACTTT
D gene: NA
clone size: many
J gene: TRBJ1-6
V gene: TRBV12-3/TRBV12-4

CDR3 protein: CASSSAGQSGYTF
CDR3 DNA: TGCGCCAGCAGCTCTGCAGGGCAAAGTGGCTACACCTTC
D gene: NA
clone size: NA
J gene: TRBJ1-2
V gene: TRBV5-1